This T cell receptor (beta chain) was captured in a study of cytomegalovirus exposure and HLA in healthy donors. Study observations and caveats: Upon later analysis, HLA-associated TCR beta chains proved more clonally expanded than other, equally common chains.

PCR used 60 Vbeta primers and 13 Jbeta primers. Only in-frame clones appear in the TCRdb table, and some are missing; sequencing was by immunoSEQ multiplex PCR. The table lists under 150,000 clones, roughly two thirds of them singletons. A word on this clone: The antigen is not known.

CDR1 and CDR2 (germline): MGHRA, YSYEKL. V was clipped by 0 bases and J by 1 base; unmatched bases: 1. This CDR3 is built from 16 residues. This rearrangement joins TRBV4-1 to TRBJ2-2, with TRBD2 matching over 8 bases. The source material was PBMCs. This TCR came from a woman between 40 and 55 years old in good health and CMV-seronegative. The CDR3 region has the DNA TGCGCCAGCAGCCAAGAGGGACTAGGGAACACCGGGGAGCTGTTTTTT. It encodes CASSQEGLGNTGELFF.